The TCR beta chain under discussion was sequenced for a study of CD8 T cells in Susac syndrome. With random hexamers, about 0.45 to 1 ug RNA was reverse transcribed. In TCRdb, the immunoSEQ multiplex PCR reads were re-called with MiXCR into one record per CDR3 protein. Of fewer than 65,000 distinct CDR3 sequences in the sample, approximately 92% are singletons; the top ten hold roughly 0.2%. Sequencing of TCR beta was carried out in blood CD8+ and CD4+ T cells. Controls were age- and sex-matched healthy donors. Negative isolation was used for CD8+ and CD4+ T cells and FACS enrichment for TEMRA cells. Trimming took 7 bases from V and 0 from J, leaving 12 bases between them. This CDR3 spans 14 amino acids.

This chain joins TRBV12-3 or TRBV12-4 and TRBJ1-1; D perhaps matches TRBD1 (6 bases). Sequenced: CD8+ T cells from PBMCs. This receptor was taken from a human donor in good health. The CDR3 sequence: CASKTGRVNTEAFF. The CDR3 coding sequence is TGTGCCAGCAAAACAGGGAGGGTGAACACTGAAGCTTTCTTT.